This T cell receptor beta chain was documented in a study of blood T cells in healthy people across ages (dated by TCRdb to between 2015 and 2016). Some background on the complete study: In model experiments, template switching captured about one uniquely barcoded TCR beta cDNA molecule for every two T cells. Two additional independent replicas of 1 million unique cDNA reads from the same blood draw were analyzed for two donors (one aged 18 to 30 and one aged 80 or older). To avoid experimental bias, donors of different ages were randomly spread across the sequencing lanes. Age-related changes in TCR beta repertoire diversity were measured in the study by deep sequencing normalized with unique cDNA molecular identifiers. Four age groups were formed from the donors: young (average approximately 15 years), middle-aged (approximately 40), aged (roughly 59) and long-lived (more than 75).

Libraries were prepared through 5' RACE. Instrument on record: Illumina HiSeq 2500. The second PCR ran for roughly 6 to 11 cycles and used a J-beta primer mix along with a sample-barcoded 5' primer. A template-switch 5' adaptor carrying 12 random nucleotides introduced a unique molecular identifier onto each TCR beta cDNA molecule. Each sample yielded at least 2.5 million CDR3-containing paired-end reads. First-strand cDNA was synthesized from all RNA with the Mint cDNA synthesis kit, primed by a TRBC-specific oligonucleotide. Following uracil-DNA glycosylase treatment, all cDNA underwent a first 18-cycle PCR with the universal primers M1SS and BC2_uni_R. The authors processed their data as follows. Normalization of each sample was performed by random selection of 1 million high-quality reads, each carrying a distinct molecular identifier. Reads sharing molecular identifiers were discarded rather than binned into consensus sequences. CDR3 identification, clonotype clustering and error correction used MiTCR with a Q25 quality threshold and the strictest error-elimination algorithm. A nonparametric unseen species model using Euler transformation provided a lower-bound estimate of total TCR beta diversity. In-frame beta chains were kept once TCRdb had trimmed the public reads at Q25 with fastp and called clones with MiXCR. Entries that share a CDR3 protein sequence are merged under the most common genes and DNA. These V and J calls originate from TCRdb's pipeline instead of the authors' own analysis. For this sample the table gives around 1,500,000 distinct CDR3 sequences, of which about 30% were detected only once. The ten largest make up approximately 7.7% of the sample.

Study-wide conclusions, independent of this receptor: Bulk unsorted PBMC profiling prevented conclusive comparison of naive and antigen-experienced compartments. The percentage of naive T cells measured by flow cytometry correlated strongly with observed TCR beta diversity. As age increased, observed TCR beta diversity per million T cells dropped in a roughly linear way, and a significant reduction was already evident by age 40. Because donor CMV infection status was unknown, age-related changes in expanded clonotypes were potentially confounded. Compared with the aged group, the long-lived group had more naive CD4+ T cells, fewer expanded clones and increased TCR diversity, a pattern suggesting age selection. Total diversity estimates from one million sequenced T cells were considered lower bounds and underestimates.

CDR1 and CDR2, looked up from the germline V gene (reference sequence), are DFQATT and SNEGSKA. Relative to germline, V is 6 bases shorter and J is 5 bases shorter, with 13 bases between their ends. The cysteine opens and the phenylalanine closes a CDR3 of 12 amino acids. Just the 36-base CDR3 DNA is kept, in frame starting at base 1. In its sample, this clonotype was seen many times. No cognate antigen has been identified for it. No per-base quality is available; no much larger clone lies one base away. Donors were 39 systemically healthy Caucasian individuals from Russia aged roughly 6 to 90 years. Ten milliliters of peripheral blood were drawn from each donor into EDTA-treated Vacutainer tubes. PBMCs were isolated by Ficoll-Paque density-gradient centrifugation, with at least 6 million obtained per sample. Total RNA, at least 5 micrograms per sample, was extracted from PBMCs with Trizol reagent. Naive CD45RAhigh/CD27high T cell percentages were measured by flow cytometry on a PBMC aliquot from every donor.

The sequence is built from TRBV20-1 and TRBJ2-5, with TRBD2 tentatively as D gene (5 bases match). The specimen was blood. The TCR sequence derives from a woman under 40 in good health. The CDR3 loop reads CSARVGSETQYF. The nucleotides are TGCAGTGCGAGGGTAGGGAGCGAGACCCAGTACTTC.